This TCR beta chain was found in a study of T cells in Graves' hyperthyroidism and ophthalmopathy (dated by TCRdb to the late 2010s). Concerning the study at large: Peripheral blood was sampled at the time of initial diagnosis, prior to any treatment. Whether ophthalmopathy could be predicted prospectively was tested in an independent validation cohort made up of some 20 hyperthyroidism patients plus 17 patients who later progressed to ophthalmopathy. TCR V-J signatures able to tell the groups apart were searched for in a discovery cohort of some 100 patients, of whom around 43 had Graves' ophthalmopathy and under 65 had stable Graves' hyperthyroidism. Thyroid tissue and blood T-cell repertoires from about six Graves' hyperthyroidism patients were also compared in the study. The roughly 99 discovery patients were divided at random into training and test sets in a 7:3 ratio. Following sampling, methimazole starting at 30 mg daily was given to hyperthyroidism patients, and high-dose intravenous methylprednisolone was given to ophthalmopathy patients. The paper reports TCR Vbeta CDR3 sequencing of roughly 140 peripheral blood samples: 40 or so ophthalmopathy, fewer than 85 hyperthyroidism and some 17 progressor patients.

In the ophthalmopathy patients, disease was moderately to severely active, with a Clinical Activity Score of 3 or more, a NOSPECS grade of 4 or more, and a duration of less than 3 months. The study excluded patients with uncontrolled infections, other autoimmune diseases, pregnancy or lactation. Diagnoses relied on clinical symptoms, serum thyroxine and TRAb, thyroid ultrasound and orbital computed tomography. PBMCs were separated from roughly 9.3 ml of fresh peripheral blood using Ficoll-Paque density gradient centrifugation. Total RNA was extracted using Trizol reagent, and RNA quality was assessed on an Agilent 2100 Bioanalyzer. The paper as a whole reports these results and caveats: A model built on a 13 V-J signature distinguished ophthalmopathy from stable hyperthyroidism, reaching 87.88% sensitivity and under 84% specificity in cross-validation and 80%/75% in testing. In validation, the model predicted progression to ophthalmopathy with roughly 66% sensitivity and about 72% specificity, a median of 6.5 months before onset. No statistical method was used to set the sample size in advance, and investigators knew the group allocation. Blood samples also contained most of the expanded thyroid clonotypes (frequency above 0.001), which suggests that blood repertoires may reflect thyroid immune responses.

This clonotype was counted between two and nine times. Its binding antigen is unknown. No clone much larger than this one lies a single base away; base qualities are absent. Clipping removes 0 bases from V and 6 bases from J, with 12 as the unmatched junction base count. Via the germline V gene (reference sequence), CDR1 is DFQATT and CDR2 SNEGSKA. The CDR3, cysteine through phenylalanine, is 16 amino acids long. Only the CDR3 part of the read is kept: 48 bases, read in frame from the first base. The TCR beta CDR3 regions were amplified from RNA transcripts. The first round of RT-PCR for the TCR CDR3 was performed with the HTBI primer set and the Qiagen OneStep RT-PCR kit. Libraries were constructed in a second round of multiplex PCR, after which size selection and purification were performed. Paired-end sequencing of the libraries was performed with 100 bp reads on an Illumina HiSeq2000. The paper's processing steps were these. SOAPnuke was used to process the raw data, with reads discarded if the reads contained adapters or uncalled bases, had a mean Phred below 15, or lacked an exact constant-primer or identifier match. High-quality paired reads were merged using COPE v1.2.5, and each unique nucleotide sequence was defined as a clonotype. Clonotypes were aligned to IMGT TRBV, TRBD and TRBJ reference segments using MiTCR v1.1. Only V-J combinations with frequency above 0.0001, covering about 99% of repertoires, were analysed. The TCS score was defined as F50 (clonal expansion) divided by E x V (chaos), with BLOSUM62-based TCRdist calculated between CDR3 peptides within each V-J. Welch's t-statistics and random forest reduced roughly 530 V-J features to roughly 13, which were used in a naive Bayes classifier (R e1071). TCRdb reprocessing: public reads trimmed at Q25 with fastp, clones called with MiXCR, in-frame beta chains kept. Each record represents a unique CDR3 protein, reported with the most common genes and DNA among its rows. For this entry, the V and J calls and clone size follow TCRdb and not the study's own pipeline. The sample table lists 500,000 to 650,000 distinct CDR3 sequences, about 20% of them with a count of one. The top ten hold 45% to 50% of the sample.

Recombination linked TRBV20-1 to TRBJ2-3; a stretch of 7 junction bases matches TRBD1. The TCR was taken from a man aged 35 to 55 with Graves' ophthalmopathy. Specimen: blood. The DNA sequence is as follows: TGCAGTGCTAGAGATAGGGACAGCGCCTTTGCGGATACGCAGTATTTT. It translates as CSARDRDSAFADTQYF.